These 18 T cell receptor beta chains came from one sample sequenced in a study of CD8 T cells in ankylosing spondylitis. Via MiXCR, TCRdb re-called the 5' RACE reads, giving one row per CDR3 protein. The data show under 400,000 distinct CDR3 sequences, with around 10% seen just once and more than 7% held by the top ten. Sequenced material: blood, either unsorted or a sorted T cell fraction (not recorded which). The receptors come from a female donor with ankylosing spondylitis or in good health (not recorded which).

This clonotype was seen many times. The CDR3 is CSSAVREHEQFF. CDR3 coding DNA: TGCAGCTCTGCCGTCCGTGAACATGAGCAGTTCTTC. The chain carries TRBV29-1 and TRBJ2-1; D is ambiguous. This CDR3 spans 12 amino acids. Looked up from germline, CDR1 is SQVTM and CDR2 is ANQGSEA. V was cut by 8 bases and J by 8 bases, with 16 bases left in between.

Details on this clonotype: One end of the junction does not line up with germline, which may come from a read error. The chain recombines TRBV20-1 with TRBJ2-1; 7 nucleotides match TRBD2. The CDR3 extends over 14 amino acids. Germline CDR1 is DFQATT and CDR2 is SNEGSKA (reference sequence). CDR3 loop: CSARGLAEYNGQFF. CDR3 coding DNA: TGCAGTGCTAGGGGTCTAGCGGAGTACAATGGGCAGTTCTTC.

Ten or more counts support this clonotype. The chain carries TRBV5-1 and TRBJ2-5; D unclear. The CDR3 length is 15 residues. Germline values: CDR1 SGHRS, CDR2 YFSETQ. V lost 4 bases, J lost 3 bases, and 16 bases lay in between. The CDR3 spells CASSNSAGEEETQYF. In nucleotides, the CDR3 is TGCGCCAGCAGCAACTCGGCCGGCGAGGAAGAGACCCAGTACTTC.

Ten or more counts support this clonotype. This sequence joins TRBV7-9 and TRBJ2-6; D unclear. Germline V gene lookup returns CDR1 SEHNR and CDR2 FQNEAQ (reference sequence). The V end lost 3 bases, the J end lost 1 base, and 13 bases lay between the germline ends. The CDR3 runs to 17 residues. Here the CDR3 DNA reads TGTGCCAGCAGCTTCGTGATCACAGTATCTGGGGCCAACGTCCTGACTTTC. Translated, it gives CASSFVITVSGANVLTF.

This clonotype occurred many times. The chain combines TRBV5-5 with TRBJ2-5; 8 nucleotides match TRBD1. V trimming: 4 bases; J trimming: 3 bases; junction bases outside the gene matches: 8. Per the germline V gene, CDR1 is SGHKS and CDR2 is YYEKEE (reference sequence). The CDR3 spans 15 residues. Written as DNA, the CDR3 is TGTGCCAGCAGCAGTAAGGGGACAGGAGAAGAGACCCAGTACTTC. Translated: CASSSKGTGEETQYF.

In this sample, this clonotype turned up many times. The J gene is TRBJ2-1, the V gene TRBV6-4, with a possible D match to TRBD2 (7 bases). The CDR3 contains 15 residues. Germline V CDR1 and CDR2: MRHNA, SNTAGT. Trimming removed 3 bases at V and 2 bases at J, with 11 bases between. CDR3 sequence (DNA): TGTGCCAGCAGTGAAGGGGGGGGGACCTACAATGAGCAGTTCTTC. It yields the protein CASSEGGGTYNEQFF.

This clonotype was counted many times. V and J are TRBV29-1 and TRBJ2-6, with no clear D. Between the trimmed V and J ends, which lost 7 bases and 0 bases, there was a span of 16 bases. CDR3 length: 16 residues. CDR1 is SQVTM and CDR2 is ANQGSEA in the germline V gene. The DNA of the CDR3 is TGCAGCGCCTCACGAGACGTCGACTCTGGGGCCAACGTCCTGACTTTC. Its translation is CSASRDVDSGANVLTF.

CDR3 nucleotide sequence: TGTGCCAGCTCATCGGGACAGGGGAATAATTCACCCCTCCACTTT. It encodes CASSSGQGNNSPLHF. The chain employs TRBV18 and TRBJ1-6; 10 nucleotides line up with TRBD1. CDR1 KGHSH and CDR2 LQKENI come from the germline V gene. This CDR3 contains 15 residues. V was pared by 5 bases and J by 5 bases, with 3 bases of the junction left unmatched.

This clonotype was counted ten times or more. Here the CDR3 DNA reads TGCAGCACTAAACAGGGGGCCCACCTCACAGATACGCAGTATTTT. This translates into CSTKQGAHLTDTQYF. The gene calls are TRBV29-1 and TRBJ2-3; 9 bases are a match to TRBD1. Germline trimming cut 8 bases from V and 2 bases from J; bases unmatched to any gene: 11. Germline-derived CDR1 and CDR2 are SQVTM and ANQGSEA. The CDR3 runs to 15 residues.

This clonotype was found a few times. V and J are TRBV12-3 or TRBV12-4 and TRBJ2-7; no reliable D call. This CDR3 comprises 12 residues. Trimming took off 0 bases at V and 6 bases at J, with 6 bases between the two ends. CDR3 nucleotides: TGTGCCAGCAGTTTAGCCCCCAGCGAGCAGTACTTC. Protein sequence: CASSLAPSEQYF.

This clonotype was observed many times. The chain uses TRBV5-6 and TRBJ2-5, with 11 bases that match TRBD2. This CDR3 contains 14 residues. With 6 bases clipped from V and 5 bases from J, the junction kept 6 bases outside the gene matches. Looked up from germline, CDR1 is SGHDT and CDR2 is YYEEEE. The CDR3 DNA reads as TGTGCCAGCAACTACCGGACTAGCGGGGAGACCCAGTACTTC. This gives the protein CASNYRTSGETQYF.

The chain employs TRBV6-2 or TRBV6-3 and TRBJ2-7; D may be TRBD1 (5 bases). Per germline, CDR1 MNHEY and CDR2 SVGEGT. The length of the CDR3 is 13 residues. The V end was cut by 4 bases, the J end by 3 bases, with 10 bases between. CDR3 region: CASSFDSYYEQYF. DNA of the CDR3: TGTGCCAGCAGTTTCGACAGCTACTACGAGCAGTACTTC.

The sample holds many counts of this clonotype. This chain joins TRBV27 and TRBJ2-2; tentative D call: TRBD2 (5 bases). The CDR3 sequence is 13 residues long. The germline V gene encodes CDR1 MNHEY and CDR2 SMNVEV (reference sequence). V dropped 6 bases and J dropped 6 bases, with 11 bases sitting between them. In DNA, the CDR3 is TGTGCCAGCAGATTTATCGGGGCCGGGGAGCTGTTTTTT. Translated: CASRFIGAGELFF.

This clonotype was found many times. This chain links TRBV5-1 with TRBJ2-2; a weak D match, TRBD2 (6 bases). The CDR3 has 16 residues. V lost 4 bases, J lost 0 bases, and 13 bases lay in between. Germline V gene data show CDR1 as SGHRS and CDR2 as YFSETQ. The CDR3 loop reads CASSAGLRPNTGELFF. In DNA form, the CDR3 reads TGCGCCAGCAGCGCGGGACTCCGCCCGAACACCGGGGAGCTGTTTTTT.

For this clonotype: This may come from a read error, since a much larger clone is one base off. The rearrangement uses TRBV7-8 and TRBJ1-1, with D unclear. The CDR3 consists of 13 residues. Germline V gene sequence: CDR1 SGHVS, CDR2 FQNEAQ. The CDR3 here is CASSPSSHTEGFF. Written as DNA, the CDR3 is TGTGCCAGCAGCCCGTCCTCCCACACTGAAGGTTTCTTT.

This clonotype came up many times. The CDR3 DNA reads as TGTGCCAGCAGCTCCTCTCTTCAGCAGCAGTTCTTC. It translates to CASSSSLQQQFF. The chain has TRBV11-2 and TRBJ2-1; D remains unclear. V lost 4 bases and J lost 11, with 12 bases in between. Germline-derived CDR1 and CDR2 are SGHAT and FQNNGV. CDR3 length equals 12 residues.

The gene calls are TRBV5-1 and TRBJ2-3; TRBD2 is a possible D gene (6 bases). V lost 4 bases and J lost 2, with 11 bases in between. The V gene's germline CDR1 is SGHRS and CDR2 YFSETQ. The CDR3 has 14 residues. CDR3 sequence: CASSVGDFTDTQYF. DNA of the CDR3: TGCGCCAGCAGCGTGGGGGACTTCACAGATACGCAGTATTTT.

This clonotype was recorded a few times. This chain uses TRBV5-1 with TRBJ2-3; 8 bases are a match to TRBD2. There are 17 residues in the CDR3. The V gene's germline CDR1 is SGHRS and CDR2 YFSETQ. Trimming at V came to 4 bases and at J to 2 bases, leaving 12 bases not matched to a gene. CDR3 bases: TGCGCCAGCAGCACTCAATCTACTAGCGGTCACACAGATACGCAGTATTTT. Translated: CASSTQSTSGHTDTQYF.